This TCR beta chain stems from a study of technical replicates of blood from a few donors. The CDR3 extends over 14 amino acids. The germline V gene has CDR1 SNHLY and CDR2 FYNNEI. V was trimmed by 5 bases and J by 10 bases, leaving 17 bases between them. This clone has a single count. The table came from immunoSEQ multiplex PCR; TCRdb's copy has only in-frame clones and leaves some out. The sample yields 78,000 or so clones, 91% seen once. The source is a human donor in good health. Some clones in this sample may be carry-over from other donors' samples. This sequence joins TRBV2 and TRBJ1-4; D might be TRBD1 (5 bases). The sequencing sample was made of T cells isolated from PBMCs. The CDR3, as DNA: TGTGCCAGCAGTCGGGACGGGGGATCCGCAAAACTGTTTTTT. Amino acids: CASSRDGGSAKLFF. The full variable domain, completed using reference TRBV2 and TRBJ1-4, is EPEVTQTPSHQVTQMGQEVILRCVPISNHLYFYWYRQILGQKVEFLVSFYNNEISEKSEIFDDQFSVERPDGSNFTLKIRSTKLEDSAMYFCASSRDGGSAKLFFGSGTQLSVL.